This TCR beta chain was captured by sequencing in a study of control samples from healthy donors and cancer patients. The germline gives CDR1 KGHSH, CDR2 LQKENI. This CDR3 is built from 15 residues. Trimming removed 6 bases from V and 3 bases from J, with 18 bases in between. TCRdb's table, derived via immunoSEQ multiplex PCR, lists solely in-frame clones and lacks some. The sample includes just over 150,000 clones, 94% of them seen just once. The chain joins TRBV18 to TRBJ2-7; either TRBD1 or TRBD2 may fit D (7 bases each). Sequenced sample: blood. This receptor was identified in a woman aged 35 to 49 in good health. This chain's CDR3 is CASSHRQGGDYEQYF. CDR3 in DNA: TGTGCCAGCTCCCACCGGCAGGGGGGGGACTACGAGCAGTACTTC.